The 15 T cell receptor beta chains given below trace back to one sample, sequenced in a study of T cell clusters in autoimmune cytopenias. TRB was amplified from 250 ng of peripheral blood genomic DNA per sample. TRB rearrangements were amplified by touch-down multiplex PCR with mixed TRB-A/B primers. TCRdb re-called the multiplex PCR reads; one entry per CDR3 protein, DNA not given. The sample totals about 5,900 distinct CDR3 sequences. Specimen: peripheral blood. All receptors derive from a human donor with an autoimmune cytopenia or autoimmune hepatitis (not recorded which).

The chain recombines TRBV18 with TRBJ2-3; TCRdb's D gene call, TRBD2, goes unchecked for lack of DNA. CDR1 is KGHSH and CDR2 is LQKENI in the germline V gene. The CDR3 has 12 amino acids. CDR3 loop: CASSPPLGEEYF.

This clonotype is called medium-sized (0.01 to 0.1%) based on its frequency. V usage is TRBV6-6 and J usage is TRBJ2-6; there is no DNA to check the TCRdb D call of TRBD1. Per germline, CDR1 MNHNY and CDR2 SVGAGI (reference sequence). The CDR3 has 17 residues. The CDR3: CASSPGTGDPGANVLTF.

The rearrangement links TRBV30 to TRBJ1-5; TCRdb's D call, TRBD1, is unchecked because there is no DNA. CDR1 is GTSNPN and CDR2 is SVGIG in the germline V gene (reference sequence). The CDR3 is 15 amino acids. CDR3 in amino acids: CAWSSQGGFNQPQHF.

The chain recombines TRBV6-5 with TRBJ2-7; checking the TCRdb D call of TRBD1 is not possible without DNA. The CDR3 spans 15 residues. From germline, CDR1 is MNHEY and CDR2 SVGAGI. Here the CDR3 reads CASSEAPREPYEQYF.

According to its frequency, this clonotype is medium-sized. The rearrangement joins TRBV6-5 to TRBJ1-2; there is no DNA to check the TCRdb D call of TRBD1. Per the germline V gene, CDR1 is MNHEY and CDR2 is SVGAGI. The CDR3 has 14 amino acids. The CDR3 protein is CASSYSGPGYDYTF.

The rearrangement uses TRBV5-1 and TRBJ1-6; TCRdb proposes TRBD1, but this gene call is untestable without DNA. The CDR3 extends over 13 amino acids. Germline CDR1 SGHRS, CDR2 YFSETQ. The CDR3 loop reads CASRQDVNSPLHF.

This clonotype is called medium-sized based on its frequency. This sequence joins TRBV19 and TRBJ1-5. This CDR3 contains 14 residues. The germline V gene has CDR1 LNHDA and CDR2 SQIVND (reference sequence). CDR3 sequence reads: CASSMGYWDQPQHF.

Its frequency marks this clonotype as medium-sized (0.01 to 0.1%). The rearrangement joins TRBV29-1 to TRBJ2-1; TCRdb indicates TRBD2, and absent DNA this call remains unverified. The CDR3 is made up of 15 amino acids. Germline CDR1 and CDR2: SQVTM and ANQGSEA. The CDR3 region is CSVTLAGRTYNEQFF.

Judged by frequency, this clonotype is medium-sized. This chain connects TRBV7-6 to TRBJ2-1; without DNA, the TCRdb call of TRBD2 cannot be checked. Germline V gene lookup returns CDR1 SGHVS and CDR2 FNYEAQ. This CDR3 contains 20 residues. This chain's CDR3 is CASSRRAGTSGGSSYNEQFF. The complete variable domain, with remaining parts taken from reference TRBV7-6 and TRBJ2-1, reads GAGVSQSPRYKVTKRGQDVALRCDPISGHVSLYWYRQALGQGPEFLTYFNYEAQQDKSGLPNDRFSAERPEGSISTLTIQRTEQRDSAMYRCASSRRAGTSGGSSYNEQFFGPGTRLTVL.

This clonotype ranks as medium-sized in terms of frequency. This chain links TRBV19 with TRBJ2-3; TCRdb returns TRBD1, unconfirmable since there is no DNA. The V gene's germline CDR1 is LNHDA and CDR2 SQIVND (reference sequence). CDR3 length: 17 residues. This CDR3 is CASSTLPTGSVTDTQYF.

The chain couples TRBV19 to TRBJ2-5; there is no DNA to check the TCRdb D call of TRBD2. CDR1 and CDR2 (germline): LNHDA, SQIVND (reference sequence). CDR3 length: 15 amino acids. This CDR3 reads CASSLGLAGRETQYF.

Judged by frequency, this clonotype is medium-sized. The gene calls are TRBV6-5 and TRBJ2-7; the TCRdb D gene call, TRBD2, has no DNA to confirm it. Germline assignment: CDR1 MNHEY and CDR2 SVGAGI. The CDR3 is made up of 14 amino acids. The CDR3 loop is CASSPGLAGYEQYF.

This clonotype ranks as medium-sized in terms of frequency. The chain's CDR3 is CSVGSARTNYGYTF. This rearrangement joins TRBV29-1 to TRBJ1-2. The CDR3 totals 14 residues. In germline, CDR1 is SQVTM, CDR2 ANQGSEA.

This clonotype shows up as medium-sized by frequency. This chain connects TRBV7-6 to TRBJ2-3; the TCRdb call, TRBD2, lacks DNA for checking. The CDR3 covers 17 residues. Per germline, CDR1 SGHVS and CDR2 FNYEAQ. CDR3: CASSLGSGRGPTDTQYF.

Judged by frequency, this clonotype is medium-sized (0.01 to 0.1%). The chain employs TRBV5-4 and TRBJ2-5; TCRdb's D call of TRBD1 is untestable without DNA. Germline-derived CDR1 and CDR2 are SGHNT and YYREEE (reference sequence). The CDR3 length is 16 residues. CDR3: CASISRSGGGLETQYF. Supplemented by reference TRBV5-4 and TRBJ2-5, the full variable domain reads ETGVTQSPTHLIKTRGQQVTLRCSSQSGHNTVSWYQQALGQGPQFIFQYYREEENGRGNFPPRFSGLQFPNYSSELNVNALELDDSALYLCASISRSGGGLETQYFGPGTRLLVL.